This T cell receptor (beta chain) was captured in a study of blood T cell repertoires in COVID-19. Looking at the study overall: Acute and convalescent COVID-19 samples came from the United States, Italy and Spain. Nucleic acid was either cDNA or gDNA, and it came from T cells, B-cell-depleted T cells, or PBMCs.

In the original workflow: Cell counts per sample came from amplifying reference gene primers. Profiled with immunoSEQ multiplex PCR; TCRdb holds only in-frame clones, not every one. The V and J calls and the clone size are those of that table, but D and trimming were determined from the DNA. The repertoire holds a few hundred thousand clones, with approximately 84% as singletons. The CDR3 consists of 17 residues. Germline lookup yields CDR1 LGHNA and CDR2 YNFKEQ. With V trimmed by 2 bases and J by 6 bases, 7 bases remained unmatched. The J gene is TRBJ2-2, the V gene TRBV4-2; 12 bases line up with TRBD2. This receptor was obtained from a person between 65 and 80 years old with COVID-19, enrolled during active disease. The sample was peripheral blood. CDR3: CASSQHLLAGGSGELFF. CDR3 nucleotide sequence: TGTGCCAGCAGCCAACATCTACTAGCGGGAGGTTCCGGGGAGCTGTTTTTT.